What follows are 10 T cell receptor beta chains derived from one specimen sequenced in a study of graft-versus-host responses after intestinal transplantation. Here immunoSEQ multiplex PCR was the method, and the copy in TCRdb shows in-frame clones only, minus some. The sample contains some 110,000 clones, roughly 87% of which appear only once. Their antigens remain unidentified. This specimen was unstimulated CD4+ T cells sorted from spleen or lymph node cells, taken before intestinal transplant. Receptors were obtained from a human donor who received an intestinal transplant.

The V call is TRBV9, the J call TRBJ2-3, with 10 bases aligning to TRBD2. With 2 bases clipped from V and 2 bases from J, the junction kept 2 bases outside the gene matches. The CDR3 loop spans 15 amino acids. Germline CDR1 and CDR2: SGDLS and YYNGEE. The CDR3 loop is CASSVTSGATDTQYF. CDR3 DNA: TGTGCCAGCAGCGTTACTAGCGGGGCCACAGATACGCAGTATTTT.

V and J are TRBV7-6 and TRBJ2-3; 10 positions agree with TRBD2. The CDR3 spans 15 residues. Germline V gives CDR1 SGHVS, CDR2 FNYEAQ. Trimming removed 2 bases from V and 3 bases from J; junction bases left unmatched: 2. This CDR3 is CASSLTSGITDTQYF. The DNA for the CDR3 is TGTGCCAGCAGCTTAACTAGCGGGATAACAGATACGCAGTATTTT.

Worth noting for this clone: At one boundary the junction diverges from the germline segment, which might be a read error. The chain joins TRBV9 to TRBJ1-4; 8 bases align to TRBD1. This CDR3 is 17 amino acids long. CDR1 SGDLS and CDR2 YYNGEE come from the germline V gene. CDR3 coding DNA: TGTGCCAGCAGCGCCCGGACAGGGTTCGCAACCAATGAAAAACTGTTTTTT. Translation: CASSARTGFATNEKLFF. Full variable domain (outside the CDR3, taken from reference TRBV9 and TRBJ1-4): DSGVTQTPKHLITATGQRVTLRCSPRSGDLSVYWYQQSLDQGLQFLIQYYNGEERAKGNILERFSAQQFPDLHSELNLSSLELGDSALYFCASSARTGFATNEKLFFGSGTQLSVL.

The rearrangement uses TRBV2 and TRBJ1-1; D is possibly TRBD1 (5 bases). The V and J ends lost 8 bases and 5 bases respectively, with 18 bases between them. This CDR3 contains 14 residues. Per the germline V gene, CDR1 is SNHLY and CDR2 is FYNNEI. CDR3 nucleotide sequence: TGTGCCAGCGGGACCTCAGGGTTGGGAACTGAAGCTTTCTTT. The encoded protein is CASGTSGLGTEAFF.

The J gene is TRBJ1-3, the V gene TRBV6-5; D is ambiguous. The V end lost 6 bases, the J end lost 4 bases, and 7 bases lay between the germline ends. The CDR3 covers 12 residues. The germline V gene has CDR1 MNHEY and CDR2 SVGAGI. In DNA, the CDR3 is TGTGCCAGCAGGGACCTCGGAAACACCATATATTTT. This translates into CASRDLGNTIYF.

This clone was seen only a few times. The chain is built from TRBV30 and TRBJ1-2; the match to TRBD1 covers 12 bases. This CDR3 comprises 14 residues. Germline lookup yields CDR1 GTSNPN and CDR2 SVGIG (reference sequence). The junction had 1 base not matched to a gene; V was cut back by 1 base and J by 4 bases. CDR3 sequence (DNA): TGTGCCTGGAGTGAGGGACAGGGGGCCTATGGCTACACCTTC. Translating it yields CAWSEGQGAYGYTF.

This chain joins TRBV5-1 and TRBJ2-7, with a weak D call TRBD1 (5 bases). CDR1 and CDR2 from the germline V gene are SGHRS and YFSETQ. The CDR3 sequence is 16 residues long. Trimming pared 0 bases from V and 0 bases from J, leaving 13 bases between. CDR3 residues: CASSLVARASSYEQYF. In nucleotides, the CDR3 is TGCGCCAGCAGCTTGGTCGCCAGGGCTTCCTCCTACGAGCAGTACTTC. Supplemented by reference TRBV5-1 and TRBJ2-7, the full variable domain reads KAGVTQTPRYLIKTRGQQVTLSCSPISGHRSVSWYQQTPGQGLQFLFEYFSETQRNKGNFPGRFSGRQFSNSRSEMNVSTLELGDSALYLCASSLVARASSYEQYFGPGTRLTVT.

This chain joins TRBV10-3 and TRBJ2-7, with D uncertain. V lost 4 bases and J 5 bases, leaving 15 bases between the germline ends. The CDR3 runs to 14 residues. Per germline, CDR1 ENHRY and CDR2 SYGVKD. The CDR3 is CAISASTILDEQYF. In nucleotides, the CDR3 is TGTGCCATCAGTGCCTCGACCATCCTAGACGAGCAGTACTTC.

The rearrangement joins TRBV5-5 to TRBJ1-2, with a possible D match to TRBD1 (5 bases). The CDR3 length is 13 residues. Trimming took off 0 bases at V and 4 bases at J, with 7 bases between the two ends. In germline, CDR1 is SGHKS, CDR2 YYEKEE (reference sequence). CDR3 sequence (DNA): TGTGCCAGCAGCTTGGGCGGGGCCTATGGCTACACCTTC. Protein: CASSLGGAYGYTF.

In this sample, this clone turned up once. The chain combines TRBV6-4 with TRBJ2-7; 10 bases are shared with TRBD2. This CDR3 contains 21 residues. Per the germline V gene, CDR1 is MRHNA and CDR2 is SNTAGT. J was trimmed by 3 bases and V by 2 bases; bases with no gene match: 22. CDR3 in DNA: TGTGCCAGCAGTGACCTGAGGAGGTGGGAGGATTGGACTAGCGGAGTCTACGAGCAGTACTTC. Encoded protein: CASSDLRRWEDWTSGVYEQYF.